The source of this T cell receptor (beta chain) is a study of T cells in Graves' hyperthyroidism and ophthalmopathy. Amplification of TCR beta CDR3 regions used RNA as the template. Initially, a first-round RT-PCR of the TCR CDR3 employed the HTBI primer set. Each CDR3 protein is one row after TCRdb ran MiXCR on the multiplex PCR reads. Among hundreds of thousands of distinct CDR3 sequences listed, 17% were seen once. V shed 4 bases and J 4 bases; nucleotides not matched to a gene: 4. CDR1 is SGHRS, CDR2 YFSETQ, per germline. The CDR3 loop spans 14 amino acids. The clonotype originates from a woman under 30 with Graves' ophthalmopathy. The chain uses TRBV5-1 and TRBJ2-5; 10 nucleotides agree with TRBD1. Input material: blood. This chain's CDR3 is CASSVGQGGETQYF. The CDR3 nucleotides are TGCGCCAGCAGCGTCGGACAGGGGGGAGAGACCCAGTACTTC. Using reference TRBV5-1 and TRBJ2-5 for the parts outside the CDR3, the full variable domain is KAGVTQTPRYLIKTRGQQVTLSCSPISGHRSVSWYQQTPGQGLQFLFEYFSETQRNKGNFPGRFSGRQFSNSRSEMNVSTLELGDSALYLCASSVGQGGETQYFGPGTRLLVL.